This T cell receptor (beta chain) was sequenced during a study of blood T cell repertoires in COVID-19 (dated by TCRdb to between 2020 and 2021). In terms of the full investigation: Samples from collaborators originated in the United States, Italy and Spain and spanned both the acute and convalescent phases of COVID-19. The prospective study material was composed of cDNA or gDNA derived from T cells, B-cell-depleted T cells, or PBMCs. The dataset comprised deeply sampled blood TCRbeta repertoires from subjects exposed to, actively infected with, or recovered from COVID-19. The repertoires were released in a freely available public database intended as a resource for research on the immune response to SARS-CoV-2. Samples were obtained from the ongoing ImmuneRACE study (first 160 participants) and from 1,254 subjects provided by 6 global collaborators. Sample metadata almost always included a de-identified subject ID, COVID-19 status, age in years and sex. HLA class I and class II types, where available, came from metadata supplied by the sample provider rather than from assay-based typing.

This clone has just a few counts. Which antigen it targets is not known. The record has no base qualities; no much larger clone is one base away. From the cysteine through the phenylalanine, the CDR3 covers 14 amino acids. Just the 42-base CDR3 DNA is kept, in frame starting at base 1. Sequences MGHRA (CDR1) and YSYEKL (CDR2) are obtained from the germline V gene. Trimming accounts for 2 bases at V and 8 bases at J, while the number of junction bases matched to no gene is 3. Broad study findings and their caveats: Clinical and demographic metadata were provided uncurated, with the amount varying by source and participant.

One collaborating source in Seattle enrolled patients during active infection and followed them longitudinally through the course of disease. Whole blood was collected in K2EDTA tubes by collaborating institutions according to the institutions' own protocols. For TCRbeta analysis, collaborator samples were shipped as frozen whole blood, as isolated PBMCs, or as DNA extracted from either sample type. TCRbeta CDR3 regions were amplified from genomic DNA using the immunoSEQ Assay, a bias-controlled multiplex PCR. The paper's data handling went like this. Within the assay, amplification of reference gene primers was used to estimate how many nucleated cells each sample contained. To quantify the absolute abundance of each unique TCRbeta CDR3 rearrangement, sequence reads were collapsed and filtered. For each sample, productive Simpson clonality was calculated as the square root of Simpson's diversity index over productive rearrangements. TCRdb holds this immuneACCESS table with in-frame rearrangements only. Some clones are missing; in checked studies, unresolved V genes explain under half, and the rest has no known cause. The V and J calls and the clone size are those of that table, but D and trimming were determined from the DNA. The sample table records about 180,000 clones; roughly four fifths of these occur just once. The ten largest clones take up around 7.3% of the sample.

This TCR was recovered from a woman in her seventies with COVID-19, enrolled during active disease. This sequence uses TRBV4-1 and TRBJ1-4; 9 central bases correspond to TRBD1. Sequencing used peripheral blood. The CDR3 has the sequence CASSQPGQGEKLFF. The DNA reads as follows: TGCGCCAGCAGCCAACCGGGACAGGGAGAAAAACTGTTTTTT.